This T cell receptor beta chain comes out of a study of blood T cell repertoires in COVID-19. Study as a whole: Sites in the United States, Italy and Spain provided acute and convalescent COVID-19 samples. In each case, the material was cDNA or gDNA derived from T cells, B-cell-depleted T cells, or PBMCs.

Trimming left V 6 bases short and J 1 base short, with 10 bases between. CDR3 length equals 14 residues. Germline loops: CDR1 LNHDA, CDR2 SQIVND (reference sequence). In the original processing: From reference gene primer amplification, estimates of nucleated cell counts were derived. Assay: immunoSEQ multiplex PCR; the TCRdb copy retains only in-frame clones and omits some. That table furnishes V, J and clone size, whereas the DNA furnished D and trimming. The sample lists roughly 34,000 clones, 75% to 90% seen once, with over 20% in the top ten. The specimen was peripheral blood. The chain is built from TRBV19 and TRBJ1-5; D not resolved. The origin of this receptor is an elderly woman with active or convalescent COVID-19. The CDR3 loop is CASRGSRSNQPQHF. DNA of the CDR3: TGTGCCAGTAGAGGTTCGAGGAGCAATCAGCCCCAGCATTTT.